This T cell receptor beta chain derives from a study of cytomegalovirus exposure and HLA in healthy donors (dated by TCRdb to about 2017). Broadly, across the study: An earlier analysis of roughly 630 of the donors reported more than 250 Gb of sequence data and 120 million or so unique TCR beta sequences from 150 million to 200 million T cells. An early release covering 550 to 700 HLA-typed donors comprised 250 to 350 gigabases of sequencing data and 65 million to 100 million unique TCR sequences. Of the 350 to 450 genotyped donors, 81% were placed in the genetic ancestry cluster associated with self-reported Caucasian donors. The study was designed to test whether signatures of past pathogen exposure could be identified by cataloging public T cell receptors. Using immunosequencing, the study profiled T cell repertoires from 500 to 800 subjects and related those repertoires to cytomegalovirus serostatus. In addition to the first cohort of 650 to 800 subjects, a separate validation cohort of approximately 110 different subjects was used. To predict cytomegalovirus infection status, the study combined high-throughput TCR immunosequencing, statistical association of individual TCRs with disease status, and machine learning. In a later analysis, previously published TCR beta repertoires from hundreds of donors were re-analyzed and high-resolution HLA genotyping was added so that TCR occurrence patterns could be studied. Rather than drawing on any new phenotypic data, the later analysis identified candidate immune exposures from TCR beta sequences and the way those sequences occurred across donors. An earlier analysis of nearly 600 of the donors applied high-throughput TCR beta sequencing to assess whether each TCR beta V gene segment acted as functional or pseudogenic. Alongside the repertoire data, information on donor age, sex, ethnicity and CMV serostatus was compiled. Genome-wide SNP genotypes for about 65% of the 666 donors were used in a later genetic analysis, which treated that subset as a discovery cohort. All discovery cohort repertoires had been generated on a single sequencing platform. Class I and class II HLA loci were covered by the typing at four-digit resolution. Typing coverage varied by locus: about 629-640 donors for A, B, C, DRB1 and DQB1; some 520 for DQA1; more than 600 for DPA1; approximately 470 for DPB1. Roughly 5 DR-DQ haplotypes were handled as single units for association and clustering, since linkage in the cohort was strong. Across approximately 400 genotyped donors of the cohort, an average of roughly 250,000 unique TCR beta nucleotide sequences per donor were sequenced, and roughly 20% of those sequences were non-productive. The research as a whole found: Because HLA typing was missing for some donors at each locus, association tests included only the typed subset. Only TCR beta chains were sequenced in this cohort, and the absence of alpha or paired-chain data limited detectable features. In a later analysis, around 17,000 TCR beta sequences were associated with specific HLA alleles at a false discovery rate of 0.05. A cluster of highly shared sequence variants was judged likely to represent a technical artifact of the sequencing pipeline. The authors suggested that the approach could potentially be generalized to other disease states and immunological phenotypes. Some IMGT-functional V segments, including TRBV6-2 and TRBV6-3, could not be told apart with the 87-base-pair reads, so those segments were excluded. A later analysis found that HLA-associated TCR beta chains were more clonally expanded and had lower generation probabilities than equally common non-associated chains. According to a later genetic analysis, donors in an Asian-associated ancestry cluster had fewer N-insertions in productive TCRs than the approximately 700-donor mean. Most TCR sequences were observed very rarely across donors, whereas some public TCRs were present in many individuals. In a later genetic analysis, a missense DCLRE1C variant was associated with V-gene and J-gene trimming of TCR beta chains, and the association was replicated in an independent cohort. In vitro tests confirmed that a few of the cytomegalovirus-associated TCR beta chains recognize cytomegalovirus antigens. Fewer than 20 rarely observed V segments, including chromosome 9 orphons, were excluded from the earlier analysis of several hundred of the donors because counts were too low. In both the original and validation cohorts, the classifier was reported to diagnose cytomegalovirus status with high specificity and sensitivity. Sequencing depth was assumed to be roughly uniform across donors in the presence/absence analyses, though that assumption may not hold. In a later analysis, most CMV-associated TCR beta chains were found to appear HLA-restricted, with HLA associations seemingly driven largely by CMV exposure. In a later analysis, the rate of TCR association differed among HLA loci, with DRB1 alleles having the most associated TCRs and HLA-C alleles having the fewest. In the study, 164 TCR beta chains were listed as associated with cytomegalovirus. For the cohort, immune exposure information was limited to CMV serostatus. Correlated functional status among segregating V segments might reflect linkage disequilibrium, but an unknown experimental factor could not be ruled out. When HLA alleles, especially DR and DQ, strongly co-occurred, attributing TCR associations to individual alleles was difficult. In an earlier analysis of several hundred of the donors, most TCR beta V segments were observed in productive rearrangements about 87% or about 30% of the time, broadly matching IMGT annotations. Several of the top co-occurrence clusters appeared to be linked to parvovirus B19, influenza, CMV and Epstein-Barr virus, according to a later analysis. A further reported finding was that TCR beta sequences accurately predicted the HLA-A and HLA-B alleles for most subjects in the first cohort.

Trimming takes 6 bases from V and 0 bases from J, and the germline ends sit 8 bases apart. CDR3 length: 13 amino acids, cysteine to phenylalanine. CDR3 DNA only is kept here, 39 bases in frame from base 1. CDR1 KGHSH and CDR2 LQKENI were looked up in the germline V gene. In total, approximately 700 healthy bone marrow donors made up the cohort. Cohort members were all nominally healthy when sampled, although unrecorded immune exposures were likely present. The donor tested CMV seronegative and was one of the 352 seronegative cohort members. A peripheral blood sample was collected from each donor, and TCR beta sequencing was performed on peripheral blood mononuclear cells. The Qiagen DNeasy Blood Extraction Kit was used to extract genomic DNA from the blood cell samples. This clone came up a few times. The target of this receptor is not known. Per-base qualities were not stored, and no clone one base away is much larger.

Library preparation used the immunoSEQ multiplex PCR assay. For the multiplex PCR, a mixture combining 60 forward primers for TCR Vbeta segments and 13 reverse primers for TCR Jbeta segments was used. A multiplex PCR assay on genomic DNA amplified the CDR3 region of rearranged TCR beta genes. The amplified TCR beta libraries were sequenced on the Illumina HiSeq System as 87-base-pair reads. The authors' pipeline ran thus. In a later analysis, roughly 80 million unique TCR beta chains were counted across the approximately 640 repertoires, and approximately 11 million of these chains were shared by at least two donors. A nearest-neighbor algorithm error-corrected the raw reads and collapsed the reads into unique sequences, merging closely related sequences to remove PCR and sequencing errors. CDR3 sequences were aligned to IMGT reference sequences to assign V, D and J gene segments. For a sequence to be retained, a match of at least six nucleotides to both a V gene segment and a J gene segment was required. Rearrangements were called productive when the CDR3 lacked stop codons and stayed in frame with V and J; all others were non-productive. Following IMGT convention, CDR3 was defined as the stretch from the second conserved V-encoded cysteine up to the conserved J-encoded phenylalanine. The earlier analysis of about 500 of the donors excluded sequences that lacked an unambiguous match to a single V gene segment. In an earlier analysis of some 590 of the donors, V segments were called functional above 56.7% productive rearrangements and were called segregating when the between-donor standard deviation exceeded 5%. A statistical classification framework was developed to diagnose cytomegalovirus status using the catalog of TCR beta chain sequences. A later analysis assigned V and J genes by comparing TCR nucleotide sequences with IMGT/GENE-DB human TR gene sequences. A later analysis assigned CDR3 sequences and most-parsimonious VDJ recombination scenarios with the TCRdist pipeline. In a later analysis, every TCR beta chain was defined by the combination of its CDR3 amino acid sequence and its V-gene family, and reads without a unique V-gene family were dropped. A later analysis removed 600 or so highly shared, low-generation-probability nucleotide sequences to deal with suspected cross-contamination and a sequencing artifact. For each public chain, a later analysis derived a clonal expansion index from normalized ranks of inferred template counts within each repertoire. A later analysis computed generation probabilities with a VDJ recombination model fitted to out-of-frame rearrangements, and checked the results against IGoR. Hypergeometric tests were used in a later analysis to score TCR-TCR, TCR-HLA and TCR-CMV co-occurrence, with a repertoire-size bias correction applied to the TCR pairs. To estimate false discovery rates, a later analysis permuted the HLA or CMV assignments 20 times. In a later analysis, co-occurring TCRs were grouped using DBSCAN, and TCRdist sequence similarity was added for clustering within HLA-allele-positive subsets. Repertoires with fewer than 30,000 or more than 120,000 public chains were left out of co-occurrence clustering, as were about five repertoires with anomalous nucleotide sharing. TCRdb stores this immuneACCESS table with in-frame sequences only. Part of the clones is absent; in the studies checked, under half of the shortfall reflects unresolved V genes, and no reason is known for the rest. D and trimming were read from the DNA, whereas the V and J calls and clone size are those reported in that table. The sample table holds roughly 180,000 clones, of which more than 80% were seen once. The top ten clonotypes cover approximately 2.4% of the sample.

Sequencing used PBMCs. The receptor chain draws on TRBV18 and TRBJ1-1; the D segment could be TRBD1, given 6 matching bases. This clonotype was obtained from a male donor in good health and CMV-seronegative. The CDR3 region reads CASSGTLNTEAFF. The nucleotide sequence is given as TGTGCCAGCTCGGGGACATTGAACACTGAAGCTTTCTTT.